The clone carrying this T cell receptor beta chain was recorded many times. The record originates from a study of T cells in Graves' hyperthyroidism and ophthalmopathy. Amplified TCR beta CDR3 regions derived from RNA transcripts. A set of HTBI primers served as the primers for a first-round RT-PCR of the TCR CDR3. Each CDR3 protein gets one entry after TCRdb re-called the multiplex PCR reads with MiXCR. The sample lists around 250,000 distinct CDR3 sequences, about 15% occurring once. The TCR originated in a woman between 35 and 50 years old with Graves' hyperthyroidism that later progressed to Graves' ophthalmopathy. Sequencing input: blood.

The CDR3 DNA reads as TGTGCCAGCGGGCAACTAGGAGGTCTCTACGAGCAGTACTTC. As protein: CASGQLGGLYEQYF. The chain joins TRBV2 to TRBJ2-7, with D possibly being TRBD2 (5 bases). V dropped 8 bases and J dropped 3 bases, with 17 bases sitting between them. From germline, CDR1 is SNHLY and CDR2 FYNNEI. This CDR3 is 14 amino acids long.